The entry below gives a single T cell receptor (beta chain) sequence along with its context. The germline V and J ends were trimmed by 1 base and 2 bases, with 2 bases remaining between them. The germline V gene encodes CDR1 LNHDA and CDR2 SQIVND (reference sequence). The CDR3 totals 13 residues. The sample is drawn from a study of blood T cell repertoires in COVID-19. For the study at large: Researchers got acute and convalescent COVID-19 samples from the United States, Italy and Spain. Sources were T cells, B-cell-depleted T cells, or PBMCs; the material itself was cDNA or gDNA.

In the source study's methods: Estimation of nucleated cell counts was performed using reference gene primer amplification. Clones were sequenced by immunoSEQ multiplex PCR, and TCRdb holds only the in-frame ones, with some missing. V, J and clone size are those of that table, while D and trimming were read from the DNA. The data contain about 280,000 clones, around 90% of them singletons. The specimen sequenced was peripheral blood. V gene TRBV19 combines with J gene TRBJ2-2; D is unclear. The source of this sequence is a man aged 45-65 years with acute or convalescent COVID-19. DNA of the CDR3: TGTGCCAGTAGTATAGCTAACACCGGGGAGCTGTTTTTT. Amino acids: CASSIANTGELFF.